A single sample is the source of the 25 T cell receptor beta chains below, sequenced in a study of PD-1 blockade in classical Hodgkin lymphoma. Described time point: newly diagnosed, previously untreated cHL patient sample. Researchers used magnetic negative selection to pull out pure CD4+ T cells from thawed PBMCs. Sequencing was performed with immunoSEQ multiplex PCR; in TCRdb, only in-frame clones are kept and a portion is missing. The table has under 40,000 clones, approximately 90% seen once. The sample consisted of CD4+ T cells from blood. These receptors all come from a human donor with classical Hodgkin lymphoma.

This clone was seen only once. The rearrangement uses TRBV5-5 and TRBJ1-5; 9 bases map to TRBD1. This CDR3 comprises 18 residues. Trimming removed 0 bases from V and 1 base from J; junction bases left unmatched: 8. Germline values: CDR1 SGHKS, CDR2 YYEKEE (reference sequence). CDR3 protein: CASSLAPDRGFSNQPQHF. For the CDR3, the DNA is TGTGCCAGCAGCTTGGCCCCGGACAGGGGATTCAGCAATCAGCCCCAGCATTTT. The full variable domain, rest sourced from reference TRBV5-5 and TRBJ1-5, is DAGVTQSPTHLIKTRGQQVTLRCSPISGHKSVSWYQQVLGQGPQFIFQYYEKEERGRGNFPDRFSARQFPNYSSELNVNALLLGDSALYLCASSLAPDRGFSNQPQHFGDGTRLSIL.

A few counts support this clone. The chain combines TRBV6-1 with TRBJ1-5; 8 bases line up with TRBD1. The CDR3 sequence is 15 residues long. Per the germline V gene, CDR1 is MNHNS and CDR2 is SASEGT. With 2 bases clipped from V and 4 bases from J, the junction kept 4 bases outside the gene matches. CDR3 residues: CASSEKWTGNQPQHF. The CDR3 coding sequence is TGTGCCAGCAGTGAAAAGTGGACAGGGAATCAGCCCCAGCATTTT.

This rearrangement joins TRBV5-1 to TRBJ1-2; TRBD1 matches at 7 bases. The germline CDR1 and CDR2 sequences are SGHRS and YFSETQ. V shed 0 bases and J 3 bases; nucleotides not matched to a gene: 14. The CDR3 covers 18 residues. In nucleotides, the CDR3 is TGCGCCAGCAGCTTGGAGGGGGCCCTGGCCCTAAGTTACTATGGCTACACCTTC. It specifies CASSLEGALALSYYGYTF.

The J gene is TRBJ2-1, the V gene TRBV10-1, with D hard to call. V lost 4 bases and J 0 bases, leaving 10 bases between the germline ends. CDR3 size: 15 residues. Germline CDR1 WNHNN, CDR2 SYGVQD (reference sequence). CDR3 DNA sequence: TGCGCCAGCAGTGCAAGGGTGCCCTCCTACAATGAGCAGTTCTTC. This translates into CASSARVPSYNEQFF.

The rearrangement links TRBV28 to TRBJ1-2; D call uncertain. The germline V gene has CDR1 MDHEN and CDR2 SYDVKM. The length of the CDR3 is 13 residues. The V and J ends lost 8 bases and 7 bases respectively, with 17 bases between them. The CDR3 coding sequence is TGTGCCAGCGGTGGTAGGAGTGGCTTTGGCTACACCTTC. It specifies CASGGRSGFGYTF.

This clone has a handful of counts. The chain carries TRBV10-3 and TRBJ2-7; 9 bases fit TRBD1. This CDR3 spans 14 amino acids. Germline values: CDR1 ENHRY, CDR2 SYGVKD. Unmatched junction bases numbered 12, after V lost 10 bases and J lost 5 bases. As DNA, the CDR3 is TGTGCCACCACTCCGGGACAGGGAGTCCACGAGCAGTACTTC. Translation gives CATTPGQGVHEQYF.

This rearrangement joins TRBV7-9 to TRBJ2-7, with D perhaps given as TRBD1 or TRBD2 (7 bases each). This CDR3 contains 15 residues. Germline CDR1 is SEHNR and CDR2 is FQNEAQ (reference sequence). V dropped 5 bases and J dropped 6 bases, with 20 bases sitting between them. The CDR3 protein is CASSRDREGSLEQYV. For the CDR3, the DNA is TGTGCCAGCAGCCGAGACAGGGAGGGGTCTCTCGAGCAGTACGTC.

The rearrangement uses TRBV10-3 and TRBJ2-6; TRBD1 matches 10 bases. This CDR3 spans 16 amino acids. Germline V lookup: CDR1 ENHRY, CDR2 SYGVKD. Trimming at V came to 10 bases and at J to 1 base, leaving 7 bases not matched to a gene. The DNA for the CDR3 is TGTGCCACCCAGGACAGGGGGGGATCTGGGGCCAACGTCCTGACTTTC. Residues: CATQDRGGSGANVLTF.

The chain employs TRBV28 and TRBJ2-2; 8 bases are shared with TRBD1. Germline CDR1 MDHEN, CDR2 SYDVKM. Trimming at V came to 4 bases and at J to 4 bases, leaving 14 bases not matched to a gene. This CDR3 is 18 amino acids long. The CDR3 DNA sequence: TGTGCCAGCAGTTCCAAGGGACAGGATGCTGATGGCACCGGGGAGCTGTTTTTT. This encodes CASSSKGQDADGTGELFF.

The chain employs TRBV28 and TRBJ1-4; 8 bases line up with TRBD1. Germline CDR1 and CDR2: MDHEN and SYDVKM. The trim removed 4 bases at V and 7 bases at J, leaving 11 bases unmatched. The CDR3 totals 16 residues. The CDR3 region has the DNA TGTGCCAGCAGTTCGCGATCCAGGGGGCTGGGTGAAAAACTGTTTTTT. This gives the protein CASSSRSRGLGEKLFF.

The chain joins TRBV19 to TRBJ1-5; TRBD1 is a possible D gene (5 bases). V gave up 1 base and J gave up 3 bases, with 10 bases separating them. The length of the CDR3 is 15 residues. Germline CDR1 is LNHDA and CDR2 is SQIVND (reference sequence). CDR3 amino acids: CASSIVSGFNQPQHF. In DNA form, the CDR3 reads TGTGCCAGTAGTATAGTATCAGGGTTCAATCAGCCCCAGCATTTT.

The chain's CDR3 is CASAETGEAFF. The CDR3 DNA sequence: TGTGCCAGCGCTGAGACAGGGGAAGCTTTCTTT. This chain links TRBV6-6 with TRBJ1-1, with 7 positions matching TRBD1. The CDR3 totals 11 residues. Germline V CDR1 and CDR2: MNHNY, SVGAGI (reference sequence). V trimming: 8 bases; J trimming: 8 bases; junction bases outside the gene matches: 5.

J is TRBJ2-6 and V is TRBV2; D is undetermined. Per the germline V gene, CDR1 is SNHLY and CDR2 is FYNNEI. The CDR3 length is 14 residues. Trimming removed 8 bases at V and 0 bases at J, with 8 bases between. The CDR3 loop is CASGQGSGANVLTF. CDR3 coding DNA: TGTGCCAGCGGCCAAGGCTCTGGGGCCAACGTCCTGACTTTC.

The V call is TRBV30, the J call TRBJ2-1; D tentatively fits TRBD1 or TRBD2 (5 bases each). The CDR3 contains 18 residues. Germline V CDR1 and CDR2: GTSNPN, SVGIG (reference sequence). V was clipped by 5 bases and J by 3 bases, with 26 bases between them. The CDR3: CAWFLRGQGMGLYNEQFF. For the CDR3, the DNA is TGTGCCTGGTTCTTACGAGGGCAGGGCATGGGGCTCTACAATGAGCAGTTCTTC.

The CDR3 DNA follows: TGTGCCAGCAGTTTTTTGACAGGGGCTAACGGGGAGCTGTTTTTT. Its protein product is CASSFLTGANGELFF. The chain links TRBV28 to TRBJ2-2, with TRBD1 matching 8 bases. Trimming at V came to 3 bases and at J to 7 bases, leaving 7 bases not matched to a gene. In germline, CDR1 is MDHEN, CDR2 SYDVKM. CDR3 length: 15 amino acids.

This sequence joins TRBV19 and TRBJ2-5, with a possible D match to TRBD2 (5 bases). The CDR3 has 13 amino acids. The V gene lost 4 bases and the J gene lost 2 bases, with 8 bases spanning the gap. Germline values: CDR1 LNHDA, CDR2 SQIVND (reference sequence). The CDR3 reads CASSSGLQETQYF. The CDR3 DNA reads as TGTGCCAGTAGTAGTGGACTTCAAGAGACCCAGTACTTC.

The CDR3 region is CASSRGLAGGDYEQYF. CDR3 nucleotides: TGTGCCAGCAGCCGAGGACTAGCGGGAGGAGATTACGAGCAGTACTTC. The chain joins TRBV11-3 to TRBJ2-7, with TRBD2 matching 14 bases. This CDR3 spans 16 amino acids. Trimming took 5 bases from V and 4 from J; bases not matched to a gene: 7. The germline CDR1 and CDR2 sequences are SGHNT and YENEEA. Full variable domain (rest looked up from reference TRBV11-3 and TRBJ2-7): EAGVVQSPRYKIIEKKQPVAFWCNPISGHNTLYWYLQNLGQGPELLIRYENEEAVDDSQLPKDRFSAERLKGVDSTLKIQPAELGDSAVYLCASSRGLAGGDYEQYFGPGTRLTVT.

Only a few counts were recorded for this clone. This chain uses TRBV29-1 with TRBJ1-2; the match to TRBD1 covers 9 bases. Germline V gene data show CDR1 as SQVTM and CDR2 as ANQGSEA. The length of the CDR3 is 13 residues. V gave up 5 bases and J gave up 4 bases; unmatched junction bases: 5. The CDR3 is CSVHRDRAYGYTF. The CDR3 DNA follows: TGCAGCGTTCACCGGGACAGGGCCTATGGCTACACCTTC.

The gene calls are TRBV11-3 and TRBJ2-3; no definite D call. The germline V gene encodes CDR1 SGHNT and CDR2 YENEEA. With 4 bases removed from V and 2 bases from J, the gap between germline ends came to 13 bases. The CDR3 runs 15 residues. CDR3 loop: CASSYATYTTDTQYF. The DNA for the CDR3 is TGTGCCAGCAGCTACGCCACGTATACCACAGATACGCAGTATTTT.

This chain joins TRBV5-4 and TRBJ2-7, with TRBD1 identical over 10 bases. This CDR3 has 16 residues. The J segment lost 5 bases and the V segment lost 0 bases, leaving 8 bases of the junction unmatched. CDR1 is SGHNT, CDR2 YYREEE, per germline (reference sequence). CDR3: CASSLARTGGLDEQYF. DNA of the CDR3: TGTGCCAGCAGCTTGGCCCGGACAGGGGGTCTCGACGAGCAGTACTTC. Drawing the rest from reference TRBV5-4 and TRBJ2-7, the complete variable domain is ETGVTQSPTHLIKTRGQQVTLRCSSQSGHNTVSWYQQALGQGPQFIFQYYREEENGRGNFPPRFSGLQFPNYSSELNVNALELDDSALYLCASSLARTGGLDEQYFGPGTRLTVT.

The rearrangement joins TRBV28 to TRBJ2-1; 12 bases fit TRBD2. CDR3 size: 16 residues. Trimming took 6 bases from V and 4 from J; bases not matched to a gene: 7. Per germline, CDR1 MDHEN and CDR2 SYDVKM. The CDR3 DNA is TGTGCCAGCAGCGGGGGGGGGACTAGCGGGTACAATGAGCAGTTCTTC. Its protein product is CASSGGGTSGYNEQFF.

V gene TRBV5-1 combines with J gene TRBJ2-7, with D possibly being TRBD2 (6 bases). V was clipped by 4 bases and J by 3 bases, with 20 bases between them. Germline-derived CDR1 and CDR2 are SGHRS and YFSETQ. This CDR3 has 16 amino acids. The CDR3 DNA reads TGCGCCAGCAGCCCAACAACCGGACTACCGGGCTACGAGCAGTACTTC. This encodes CASSPTTGLPGYEQYF.

The rearrangement joins TRBV6-4 to TRBJ2-1; the D gene is possibly TRBD2 (6 bases). This CDR3 is built from 11 residues. Trimming cost V 9 bases and J 15 bases, with 18 bases left between them. Germline V lookup: CDR1 MRHNA, CDR2 SNTAGT. The DNA for the CDR3 is TGTGCCAGTCGGGAGACCCGGGTTAGGTTCTTC. Translated, it gives CASRETRVRFF.

The chain couples TRBV2 to TRBJ2-7; TRBD2 agrees at 7 bases. Germline CDR1 SNHLY, CDR2 FYNNEI. V was clipped by 6 bases and J by 6 bases; unmatched bases: 14. This CDR3 region has 15 residues. The CDR3 loop reads CASRMMTSTGGEQYF. The CDR3 DNA is TGTGCCAGCAGGATGATGACTAGCACGGGAGGCGAGCAGTACTTC.

The CDR3 nucleotides are TGTGCCAGCAGTTTAGCGGGGCTATCCTACGAGCAGTACGTC. Amino acids: CASSLAGLSYEQYV. V and J are TRBV28 and TRBJ2-7, with D possibly TRBD2 on 6 matching bases. The germline gives CDR1 MDHEN, CDR2 SYDVKM. Trimming stripped 2 bases from V and 1 base from J, with 9 bases between. CDR3 length: 14 amino acids.